This section outlines one T cell receptor (beta chain) sequence together with its context. The CDR3 has 16 amino acids. V was pared by 0 bases and J by 4 bases, with 8 bases of the junction left unmatched. The germline V gene has CDR1 LNHDA and CDR2 SQIVND (reference sequence). These data belong to a study of technical replicates of blood from a few donors. This table comes from immunoSEQ multiplex PCR, and its TCRdb copy is limited to in-frame clones, with some not included. Here the sample spans tens of thousands of clones, about 97% being singletons. Sequenced sample: T cells isolated from PBMCs. This TCR came from a human donor in good health. The chain recombines TRBV19 with TRBJ1-2; 7 bases line up with TRBD1. The CDR3 region is CASSIDSPGQPYGYTF. The DNA for the CDR3 is TGTGCCAGTAGTATAGATTCCCCGGGACAGCCCTATGGCTACACCTTC.